The 10 T cell receptor beta chains listed next were all sequenced from one sample in a study of liver allograft versus peripheral blood T cells. Background on the study: Repertoires of T cell receptors in transplanted livers were compared with recipients' peripheral blood repertoires.

Each CDR3 protein is one row after TCRdb ran MiXCR on the reads. The table lists 13,000 or so distinct CDR3 sequences, approximately 17% of them singletons. The receptor source for this set is a human patient who had a liver transplant. The graft donor may account for some of the T cells.

The chain employs TRBV12-3 or TRBV12-4 and TRBJ2-7, with 12 nucleotides matching TRBD2. CDR3 length: 15 amino acids. The V segment lost 6 bases and the J segment 1 base; nucleotides outside the gene matches: 4. As DNA, the CDR3 is TGTGCCAGCAGCCAAGGACTAGCGGGATCCTACGAGCAGTACTTC. This translates into CASSQGLAGSYEQYF.

Judged by abundance, this clonotype is medium-sized (0.01 to 0.1%). The rearrangement joins TRBV6-2 or TRBV6-3 to TRBJ1-1, with TRBD1 matching over 7 bases. Trimming at V came to 1 base and at J to 0 bases, leaving 5 bases not matched to a gene. Germline CDR1 and CDR2: MNHEY and SVGEGT. The CDR3 totals 16 residues. CDR3 protein: CASSYYRDRMNTEAFF. The CDR3 DNA is TGTGCCAGCAGTTACTATCGGGACAGAATGAACACTGAAGCTTTCTTT.

In its sample, this clonotype was seen many times. The gene calls are TRBV28 and TRBJ1-6; the D gene is possibly TRBD1 (6 bases). The germline V gene encodes CDR1 MDHEN and CDR2 SYDVKM. Between the trimmed V and J ends, which lost 4 bases and 9 bases, there was a span of 13 bases. This CDR3 region has 14 residues. This CDR3 is CASSSTGSASPLHF. The CDR3 DNA follows: TGTGCCAGCAGTTCAACAGGGTCGGCTTCACCCCTCCACTTT. Filled out from reference TRBV28 and TRBJ1-6, the complete variable domain reads DVKVTQSSRYLVKRTGEKVFLECVQDMDHENMFWYRQDPGLGLRLIYFSYDVKMKEKGDIPEGYSVSREKKERFSLILESASTNQTSMYLCASSSTGSASPLHFGNGTRLTVT.

Notes on this clonotype: A single base separates this from a much larger clone, so it may be a read error. The chain carries TRBV5-4 and TRBJ1-6; D is perhaps TRBD1 (6 bases). The CDR3 covers 14 residues. CDR1 and CDR2 from the germline V gene are SGHNT and YYREEE (reference sequence). DNA of the CDR3: TGTGCCAGCATCTTGCAGGGGCAAAAATCACCCCTCCACTTT. As protein: CASILQGQKSPLHF. The variable domain in full, with the rest retrieved from reference TRBV5-4 and TRBJ1-6, is ETGVTQSPTHLIKTRGQQVTLRCSSQSGHNTVSWYQQALGQGPQFIFQYYREEENGRGNFPPRFSGLQFPNYSSELNVNALELDDSALYLCASILQGQKSPLHFGNGTRLTVT.

This clonotype turned up a few times. V is TRBV20-1 and J is TRBJ1-6; D is uncertain. Trimming removed 6 bases from V and 2 bases from J, with 20 bases in between. The V gene's germline CDR1 is DFQATT and CDR2 SNEGSKA (reference sequence). The CDR3 length is 17 residues. The CDR3: CSALLVGREAYNSPLHF. CDR3 nucleotide sequence: TGCAGTGCCCTCTTGGTCGGGAGGGAAGCCTATAATTCACCCCTCCACTTT.

This clonotype was counted between two and nine times. V and J are TRBV7-2 and TRBJ2-3, with 8 nucleotides matching TRBD2. CDR3 size: 14 residues. CDR1 is SGHTA, CDR2 FQGNSA, per germline. V trimming: 5 bases; J trimming: 4 bases; junction bases outside the gene matches: 5. The CDR3 bases are TGTGCCAGCAGCAACGGACTAGCCCCAGATACGCAGTATTTT. It translates to CASSNGLAPDTQYF.

This clonotype is classed as medium-sized. This sequence joins TRBV7-2 and TRBJ1-6; no definite D call. CDR1 SGHTA and CDR2 FQGNSA come from the germline V gene. The CDR3 is made up of 14 amino acids. The V end lost 4 bases, the J end lost 8 bases, and 12 bases lay between the germline ends. The CDR3 nucleotides are TGTGCCAGCAGCTCTAAATGGACGGATTCACCCCTCCACTTT. Protein sequence: CASSSKWTDSPLHF. Combining the CDR3 with reference TRBV7-2 and TRBJ1-6 gives the whole variable domain GAGVSQSPSNKVTEKGKDVELRCDPISGHTALYWYRQSLGQGLEFLIYFQGNSAPDKSGLPSDRFSAERTGGSVSTLTIQRTQQEDSAVYLCASSSKWTDSPLHFGNGTRLTVT.

By sample fraction, this clonotype is medium-sized. The gene calls are TRBV7-2 and TRBJ1-2, with TRBD1 matching over 9 bases. The J segment lost 2 bases and the V segment lost 5 bases, leaving 3 bases of the junction unmatched. The CDR3 runs 14 residues. Germline V CDR1 and CDR2: SGHTA, FQGNSA. CDR3 loop: CASSLGTGNYGYTF. CDR3 sequence (DNA): TGTGCCAGCAGCCTGGGGACAGGGAACTATGGCTACACCTTC. The full variable domain, its missing parts supplied by reference TRBV7-2 and TRBJ1-2, is GAGVSQSPSNKVTEKGKDVELRCDPISGHTALYWYRQSLGQGLEFLIYFQGNSAPDKSGLPSDRFSAERTGGSVSTLTIQRTQQEDSAVYLCASSLGTGNYGYTFGSGTRLTVV.

This clonotype was detected a few times. This chain uses TRBV20-1 with TRBJ1-2, with 8 positions matching TRBD1. Trimming at V came to 0 bases and at J to 4 bases, leaving 10 bases not matched to a gene. Looked up from germline, CDR1 is DFQATT and CDR2 is SNEGSKA (reference sequence). The CDR3 is 16 amino acids. The CDR3: CSAREGDRTGSYGYTF. In DNA, the CDR3 is TGCAGTGCTAGAGAGGGGGATCGGACAGGGTCCTATGGCTACACCTTC.

This clonotype was observed at least ten times. The rearrangement joins TRBV5-6 to TRBJ2-1, with 8 bases that match TRBD2. V dropped 0 bases and J dropped 7; count of bases not matched to a gene: 6. This CDR3 is built from 15 residues. Germline V lookup: CDR1 SGHDT, CDR2 YYEEEE. CDR3 nucleotides: TGTGCCAGCAGCTTGGTCGGGAGGGCGGGAAATGAGCAGTTCTTC. Translating it yields CASSLVGRAGNEQFF.